This TCR beta chain was obtained from a study of T cell changes during pregnancy in multiple sclerosis. This CDR3 is built from 12 residues. V shed 6 bases and J shed 2 bases, with 5 bases lying between them. Germline CDR1 is MNHNY and CDR2 is SVGAGI (reference sequence). TCRdb's table, derived via immunoSEQ multiplex PCR, lists solely in-frame clones and lacks some. The data hold about 85,000 clones, with approximately 89% observed a single time. The clonotype was recovered from a female donor with multiple sclerosis, enrolled in a pregnancy study. The sample here was peripheral blood, taken in the first trimester of pregnancy. The chain joins TRBV6-6 to TRBJ1-3; no reliable D call. The DNA of the CDR3 is TGTGCCAGCAGCCCCACTGGAAACACCATATATTTT. This gives the protein CASSPTGNTIYF.